This T cell receptor beta chain comes out of a study of CD8+CD57+ T cells in acquired aplastic anemia. Overall study context: Recorded DNA amounts for sorted CD4+ and CD8+ cells had an average of around 3.5 ug. Study observations and caveats: Both patients and controls carried the same twenty-nine CD8+ CDR3 sequences.

A remark on this clonotype: Its antigen is currently unknown.

V shed 2 bases and J shed 0 bases, with 8 bases lying between them. The germline CDR1 and CDR2 sequences are ENHRY and SYGVKD. This CDR3 is built from 14 residues. Patients chosen for sequencing had CD8+CD57+ cells that had expanded, as shown by flow cytometry. The TCR beta profiling, which covered VDJ combination and CDR3 sequence, was carried out using genomic DNA as the template. TCRdb re-called the reads through MiXCR, storing one row per CDR3 protein. The sample lists 95,000 to 150,000 distinct CDR3 sequences; approximately 61% were seen once. Sequencing was performed on sorted CD4+, CD8+, or CD8+CD57+ T cells (not recorded which) from PBMCs. The J gene is TRBJ2-7, the V gene TRBV10-3, with D unresolved. The TCR was taken from a human donor with aplastic anemia. The CDR3 reads CAISETATSYEQYF. DNA for the CDR3: TGTGCCATCAGTGAGACAGCGACCTCCTACGAGCAGTACTTC.